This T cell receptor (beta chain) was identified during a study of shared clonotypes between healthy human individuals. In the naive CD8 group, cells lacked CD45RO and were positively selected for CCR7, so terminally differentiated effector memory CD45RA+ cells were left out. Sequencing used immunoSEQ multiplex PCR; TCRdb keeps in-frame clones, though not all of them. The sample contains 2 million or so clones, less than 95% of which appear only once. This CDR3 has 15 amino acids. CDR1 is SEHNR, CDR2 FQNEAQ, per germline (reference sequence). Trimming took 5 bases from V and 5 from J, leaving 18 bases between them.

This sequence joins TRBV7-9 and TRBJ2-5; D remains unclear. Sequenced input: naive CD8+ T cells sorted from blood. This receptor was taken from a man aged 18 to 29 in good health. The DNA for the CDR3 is TGTGCCAGCAGCCCGTCCAAGGACGATAGGGAGACCCAGTACTTC. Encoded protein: CASSPSKDDRETQYF. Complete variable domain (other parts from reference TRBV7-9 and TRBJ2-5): DTGVSQNPRHKITKRGQNVTFRCDPISEHNRLYWYRQTLGQGPEFLTYFQNEAQLEKSRLLSDRFSAERPKGSFSTLEIQRTEQGDSAMYLCASSPSKDDRETQYFGPGTRLLVL.